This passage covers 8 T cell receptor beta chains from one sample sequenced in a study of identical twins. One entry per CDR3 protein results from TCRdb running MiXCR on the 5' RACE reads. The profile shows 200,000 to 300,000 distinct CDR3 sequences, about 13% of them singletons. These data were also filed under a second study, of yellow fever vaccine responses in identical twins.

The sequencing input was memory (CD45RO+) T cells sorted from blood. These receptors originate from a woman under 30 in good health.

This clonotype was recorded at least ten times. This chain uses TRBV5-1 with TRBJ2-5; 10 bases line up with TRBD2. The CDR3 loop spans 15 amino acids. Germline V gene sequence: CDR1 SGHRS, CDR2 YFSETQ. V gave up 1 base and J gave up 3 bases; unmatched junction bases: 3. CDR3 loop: CASSLRLAGEETQYF. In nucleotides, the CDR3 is TGCGCCAGCAGCTTGAGGCTAGCGGGGGAAGAGACCCAGTACTTC.

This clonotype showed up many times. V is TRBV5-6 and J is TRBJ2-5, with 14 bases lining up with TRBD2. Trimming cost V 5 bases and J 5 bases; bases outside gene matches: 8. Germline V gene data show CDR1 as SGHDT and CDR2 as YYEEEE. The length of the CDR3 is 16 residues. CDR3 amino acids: CASSPGLAGVGETQYF. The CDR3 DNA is TGTGCCAGCAGTCCGGGACTAGCGGGGGTTGGGGAGACCCAGTACTTC.

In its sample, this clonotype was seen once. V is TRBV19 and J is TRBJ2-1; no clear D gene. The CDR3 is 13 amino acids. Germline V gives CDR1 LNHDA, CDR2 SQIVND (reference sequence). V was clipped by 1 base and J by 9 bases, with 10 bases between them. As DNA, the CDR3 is TGTGCCAGTAGTATAGGGCATCTCACTGAGCAGTTCTTC. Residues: CASSIGHLTEQFF.

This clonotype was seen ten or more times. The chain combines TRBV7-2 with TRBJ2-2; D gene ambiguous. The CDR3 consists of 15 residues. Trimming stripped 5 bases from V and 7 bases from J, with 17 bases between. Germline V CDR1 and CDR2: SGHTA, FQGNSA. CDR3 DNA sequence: TGTGCCAGCAGCCCTTCCATGGGCAGTGGCGGGGAGCTGTTTTTT. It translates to CASSPSMGSGGELFF. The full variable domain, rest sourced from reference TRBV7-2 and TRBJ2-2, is GAGVSQSPSNKVTEKGKDVELRCDPISGHTALYWYRQSLGQGLEFLIYFQGNSAPDKSGLPSDRFSAERTGGSVSTLTIQRTQQEDSAVYLCASSPSMGSGGELFFGEGSRLTVL.

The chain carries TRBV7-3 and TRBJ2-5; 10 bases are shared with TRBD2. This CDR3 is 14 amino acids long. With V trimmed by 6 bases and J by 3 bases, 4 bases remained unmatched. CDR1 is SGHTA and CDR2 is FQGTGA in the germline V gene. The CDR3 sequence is CASSLAGGKETQYF. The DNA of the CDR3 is TGTGCCAGCAGTTTAGCGGGGGGTAAAGAGACCCAGTACTTC.

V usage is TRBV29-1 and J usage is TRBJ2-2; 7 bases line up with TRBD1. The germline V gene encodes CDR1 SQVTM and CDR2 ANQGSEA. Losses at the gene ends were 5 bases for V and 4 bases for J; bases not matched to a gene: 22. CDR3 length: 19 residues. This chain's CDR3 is CSVQKPRGQLRRGTGELFF. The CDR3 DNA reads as TGCAGCGTTCAAAAGCCCAGGGGACAGCTCCGACGGGGCACCGGGGAGCTGTTTTTT.

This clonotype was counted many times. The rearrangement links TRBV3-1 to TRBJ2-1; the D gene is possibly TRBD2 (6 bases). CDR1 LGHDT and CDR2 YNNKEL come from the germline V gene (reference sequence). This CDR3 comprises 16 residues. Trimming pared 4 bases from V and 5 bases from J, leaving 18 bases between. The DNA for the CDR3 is TGTGCCAGCAGCCTCAACCCAACTAGCCGAAACAATGAGCAGTTCTTC. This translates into CASSLNPTSRNNEQFF.

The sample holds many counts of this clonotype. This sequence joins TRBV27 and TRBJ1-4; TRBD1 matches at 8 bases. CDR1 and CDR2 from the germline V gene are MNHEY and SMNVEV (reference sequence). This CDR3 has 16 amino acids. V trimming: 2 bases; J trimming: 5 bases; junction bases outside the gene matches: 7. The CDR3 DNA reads TGTGCCAGCAGTTTAAGGCCCCGACAGGGGAATGAAAAACTGTTTTTT. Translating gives CASSLRPRQGNEKLFF.